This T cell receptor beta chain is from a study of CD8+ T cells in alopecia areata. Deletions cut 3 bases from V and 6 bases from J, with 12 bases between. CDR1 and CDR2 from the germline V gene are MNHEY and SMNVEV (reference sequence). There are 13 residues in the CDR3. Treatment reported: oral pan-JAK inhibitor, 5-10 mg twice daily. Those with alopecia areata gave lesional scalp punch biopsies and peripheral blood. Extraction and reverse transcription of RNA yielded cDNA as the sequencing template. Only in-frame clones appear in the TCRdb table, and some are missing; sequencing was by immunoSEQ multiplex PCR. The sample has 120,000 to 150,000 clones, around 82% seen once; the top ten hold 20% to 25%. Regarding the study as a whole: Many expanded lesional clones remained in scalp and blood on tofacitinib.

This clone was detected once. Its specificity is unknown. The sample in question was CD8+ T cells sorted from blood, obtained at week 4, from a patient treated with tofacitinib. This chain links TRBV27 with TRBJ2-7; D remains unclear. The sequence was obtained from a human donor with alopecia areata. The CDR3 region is CASSFSLSLEQYF. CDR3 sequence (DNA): TGTGCCAGCAGTTTCTCCCTCTCCCTCGAGCAGTACTTC.